This T cell receptor (beta chain) was documented in a study of cytomegalovirus exposure and HLA in healthy donors. The germline V and J ends were trimmed by 3 bases and 4 bases, with 12 bases remaining between them. Germline loops: CDR1 LNHDA, CDR2 SQIVND (reference sequence). The CDR3 loop spans 14 amino acids. It was with 60 Vbeta and 13 Jbeta primers that the PCR ran. Profiling relied on immunoSEQ multiplex PCR, and the TCRdb table lists in-frame clones only, not all of them. The table shows about 140,000 clones, with roughly 74% occurring only once. There are a few counts of this clone. V and J are TRBV19 and TRBJ2-5, with D perhaps TRBD2 (7 bases). Sequenced material: PBMCs. The clonotype was recovered from a woman aged 18-35 years in good health and CMV-seropositive. CDR3 sequence: CASSIGRGRETQYF. CDR3 bases: TGTGCCAGTAGTATTGGGCGGGGGCGAGAGACCCAGTACTTC.